One sample yielded the 15 T cell receptor beta chains listed below, sequenced in a study of high-grade serous ovarian cancer treatment subgroups. The tumor samples were collected prior to definitive surgery or chemotherapy. Clones were read by immunoSEQ multiplex PCR, and TCRdb kept only the in-frame ones, dropping some. The table has around 3,400 clones, about 68% seen once. Material for sequencing was tumor tissue. The receptors stem from a human donor with high-grade serous ovarian cancer.

This sequence joins TRBV7-2 and TRBJ2-2, with D tentatively TRBD1 (5 bases). The CDR3 length is 15 residues. Germline assignment: CDR1 SGHTA and CDR2 FQGNSA. The V gene lost 3 bases and the J gene lost 3 bases, with 11 bases spanning the gap. DNA for the CDR3: TGTGCCAGCAGCTTGGTCCAGGGTGACACCGGGGAGCTGTTTTTT. Translated, it gives CASSLVQGDTGELFF.

This rearrangement joins TRBV5-1 to TRBJ2-3; 9 bases line up with TRBD2. J lost 5 bases, V lost 3 bases, and 7 bases had no gene match. CDR3 length: 15 amino acids. In germline, CDR1 is SGHRS, CDR2 YFSETQ. The CDR3: CASSSASGTGDTQYF. The DNA of the CDR3 is TGCGCCAGCAGCTCCGCTAGCGGGACGGGAGATACGCAGTATTTT.

The chain joins TRBV2 to TRBJ2-5; a possible D gene is TRBD2 (5 bases). The CDR3 loop spans 15 amino acids. V was clipped by 1 base and J by 7 bases, with 16 bases between them. Germline CDR1 and CDR2: SNHLY and FYNNEI. In DNA, the CDR3 is TGTGCCAGCAGTGAAGGAGGACTGCCCACGGCGACCCAGTACTTC. Translating it yields CASSEGGLPTATQYF.

The chain carries TRBV11-1 and TRBJ1-1, with a possible D match to TRBD1 (5 bases). The CDR3 totals 13 residues. V was pared by 5 bases and J by 4 bases, with 11 bases between. CDR1 and CDR2 (germline): SGHAT, FQDESV (reference sequence). The CDR3 sequence is CASSAGTVTEAFF. The CDR3, as DNA: TGTGCCAGCAGCGCCGGGACGGTCACTGAAGCTTTCTTT. Full variable domain (outside the CDR3, taken from reference TRBV11-1 and TRBJ1-1): EAEVAQSPRYKITEKSQAVAFWCDPISGHATLYWYRQILGQGPELLVQFQDESVVDDSQLPKDRFSAERLKGVDSTLKIQPAELGDSAMYLCASSAGTVTEAFFGQGTRLTVV.

The CDR3 here is CASSLLGLAGYEQFF. In DNA, the CDR3 is TGTGCCAGCAGCTTACTCGGACTAGCGGGCTATGAGCAGTTCTTC. The chain links TRBV7-2 to TRBJ2-1; 11 bases agree with TRBD2. V was pared by 2 bases and J by 8 bases, with 5 bases of the junction left unmatched. From germline, CDR1 is SGHTA and CDR2 FQGNSA. The CDR3 has 15 amino acids. Using reference TRBV7-2 and TRBJ2-1 for the parts outside the CDR3, the full variable domain is GAGVSQSPSNKVTEKGKDVELRCDPISGHTALYWYRQSLGQGLEFLIYFQGNSAPDKSGLPSDRFSAERTGGSVSTLTIQRTQQEDSAVYLCASSLLGLAGYEQFFGPGTRLTVL.

The rearrangement joins TRBV5-5 to TRBJ2-3, with 14 bases matching TRBD2. Germline CDR1 reads SGHKS; CDR2 reads YYEKEE (reference sequence). The CDR3 contains 16 residues. Trimming at V came to 5 bases and at J to 4 bases, leaving 6 bases not matched to a gene. The CDR3 sequence is CASRPPGLAGADTQYF. The CDR3 bases are TGTGCCAGCAGACCGCCGGGACTAGCGGGGGCAGATACGCAGTATTTT. Drawing the rest from reference TRBV5-5 and TRBJ2-3, the complete variable domain is DAGVTQSPTHLIKTRGQQVTLRCSPISGHKSVSWYQQVLGQGPQFIFQYYEKEERGRGNFPDRFSARQFPNYSSELNVNALLLGDSALYLCASRPPGLAGADTQYFGPGTRLTVL.

The chain recombines TRBV13 with TRBJ1-4; TRBD1 matches at 9 bases. V was pared by 2 bases and J by 4 bases, with 5 bases of the junction left unmatched. CDR3 size: 16 residues. The germline gives CDR1 PRHDT, CDR2 FYEKMQ (reference sequence). CDR3 protein: CASSLKGQGLNEKLFF. Written as DNA, the CDR3 is TGTGCCAGCAGCTTAAAGGGACAGGGACTTAATGAAAAACTGTTTTTT. Together with reference TRBV13 and TRBJ1-4, the CDR3 gives the full variable domain: AAGVIQSPRHLIKEKRETATLKCYPIPRHDTVYWYQQGPGQDPQFLISFYEKMQSDKGSIPDRFSAQQFSDYHSELNMSSLELGDSALYFCASSLKGQGLNEKLFFGSGTQLSVL.

The V gene is TRBV5-1, the J gene TRBJ2-3; no firm D call. The CDR3 runs 14 residues. V was trimmed by 7 bases and J by 0 bases, leaving 12 bases between them. The germline V gene has CDR1 SGHRS and CDR2 YFSETQ. Written as DNA, the CDR3 is TGCGCCAGCGCCCACATTATTAGCACAGATACGCAGTATTTT. Encoded protein: CASAHIISTDTQYF.

This chain joins TRBV4-3 and TRBJ1-6; D uncertain. CDR1 LGHNA and CDR2 YSLEER come from the germline V gene. CDR3 length equals 13 residues. V was cut by 0 bases and J by 8 bases, with 5 bases left in between. For the CDR3, the DNA is TGCGCCAGCAGCCAAGAAGAGGATTCACCCCTCCACTTT. This gives the protein CASSQEEDSPLHF.

The rearrangement links TRBV7-2 to TRBJ2-2; D gene uncertain. This CDR3 is 17 amino acids long. CDR1 is SGHTA, CDR2 FQGNSA, per germline. Trimming took off 4 bases at V and 6 bases at J, with 21 bases between the two ends. The CDR3 region is CASSSTLGSRISGELFF. The CDR3 DNA reads TGTGCCAGCAGCTCCACTCTGGGGTCGAGGATATCCGGGGAGCTGTTTTTT.

CDR3 residues: CASSRSLEQFF. The CDR3 DNA follows: TGCGCCAGCAGCCGCTCCTTAGAGCAGTTCTTC. The rearrangement uses TRBV4-1 and TRBJ2-1; D remains unclear. Trimming cost V 4 bases and J 10 bases, with 8 bases left between them. The germline V gene encodes CDR1 MGHRA and CDR2 YSYEKL. The CDR3 has 11 residues.

This clone was detected only a few times. The chain is built from TRBV19 and TRBJ2-7, with 9 bases identical to TRBD1. Germline loops: CDR1 LNHDA, CDR2 SQIVND (reference sequence). Losses at the gene ends were 4 bases for V and 3 bases for J; bases not matched to a gene: 4. This CDR3 is built from 14 residues. DNA of the CDR3: TGTGCCAGTAGTACTTGGACAGGGGACTACGAGCAGTACTTC. Amino acid sequence: CASSTWTGDYEQYF.

This chain uses TRBV4-3 with TRBJ2-2; D is unresolved. Trimming shortened V by 1 base and J by 3 bases, and 6 bases separated the two germline ends. CDR1 is LGHNA, CDR2 YSLEER, per germline. CDR3 length: 14 amino acids. DNA for the CDR3: TGCGCCAGCAGCCAAGGGGTTTACACCGGGGAGCTGTTTTTT. This encodes CASSQGVYTGELFF.

A few counts support this clone. The chain joins TRBV7-3 to TRBJ2-1, with D maybe TRBD1 (6 bases). This CDR3 is 15 amino acids long. V gave up 5 bases and J gave up 3 bases, with 14 bases separating them. Germline V CDR1 and CDR2: SGHTA, FQGTGA. CDR3 protein: CASSVDRSGYNEQFF. Here the CDR3 DNA reads TGTGCCAGCAGCGTCGACAGGAGTGGCTACAATGAGCAGTTCTTC.

The chain joins TRBV6-6 to TRBJ1-4; 7 bases are shared with TRBD1. Germline trimming cut 6 bases from V and 0 bases from J; bases unmatched to any gene: 7. There are 16 residues in the CDR3. Germline loops: CDR1 MNHNY, CDR2 SVGAGI (reference sequence). The CDR3 loop reads CASRPRQGATNEKLFF. The CDR3 nucleotides read TGTGCCAGCAGACCCAGGCAGGGGGCAACTAATGAAAAACTGTTTTTT.